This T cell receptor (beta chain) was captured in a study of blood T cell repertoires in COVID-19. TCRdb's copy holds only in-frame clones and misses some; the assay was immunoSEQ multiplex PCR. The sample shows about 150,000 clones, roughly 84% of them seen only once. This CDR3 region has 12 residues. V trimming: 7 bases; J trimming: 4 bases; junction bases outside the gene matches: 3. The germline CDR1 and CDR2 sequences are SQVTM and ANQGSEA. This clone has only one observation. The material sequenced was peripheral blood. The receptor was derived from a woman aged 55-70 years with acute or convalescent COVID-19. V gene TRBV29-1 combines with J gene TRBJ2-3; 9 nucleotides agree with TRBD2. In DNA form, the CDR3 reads TGCAGCGGTAGCGGGGGATCAGATACGCAGTATTTT. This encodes CSGSGGSDTQYF.